Each of the 13 T cell receptor beta chains below was sequenced from the same sample in a study of blood T cells in healthy people across ages (dated by TCRdb to 2015 to 2017). The library relied on 5' RACE. TCRdb names Illumina HiSeq 2500 as the instrument used. A second PCR of about 6 to 12 cycles was performed with a sample-barcoded 5' primer and a J-beta primer mix. Using fastp at Q25 and MiXCR, TCRdb reprocessed the public reads and kept productive beta chains. One record per CDR3 amino acid sequence lists the most common genes and DNA. The sample table shows 1.5 million or so distinct CDR3 sequences, and about 40% are seen once. Roughly 7.9% of the sample lies in the top ten. The sequencing input was blood. The receptors originated from a woman aged 18-35 years in good health.

This chain joins TRBV5-1 and TRBJ2-2; 11 bases are a match to TRBD2. V was clipped by 4 bases and J by 5 bases; unmatched bases: 10. The CDR3 covers 17 residues. The germline V gene encodes CDR1 SGHRS and CDR2 YFSETQ. CDR3 nucleotide sequence: TGCGCCAGCAGCCGCAGCCCCCTAGCGGGAGGAACCGGGGAGCTGTTTTTT. It translates to CASSRSPLAGGTGELFF. Together with reference TRBV5-1 and TRBJ2-2, the CDR3 gives the full variable domain: KAGVTQTPRYLIKTRGQQVTLSCSPISGHRSVSWYQQTPGQGLQFLFEYFSETQRNKGNFPGRFSGRQFSNSRSEMNVSTLELGDSALYLCASSRSPLAGGTGELFFGEGSRLTVL.

Many counts were recorded for this clonotype. This sequence joins TRBV28 and TRBJ2-7; D is uncertain. Trimming took 2 bases from V and 0 from J, leaving 2 bases between them. This CDR3 contains 12 residues. CDR1 is MDHEN and CDR2 is SYDVKM in the germline V gene. This chain's CDR3 is CASSLISYEQYF. The CDR3 nucleotides read TGTGCCAGCAGTTTAATCTCCTACGAGCAGTACTTC.

The chain recombines TRBV10-3 with TRBJ1-1; D not certain. The V end was cut by 0 bases, the J end by 0 bases, with 8 bases between. CDR3 length: 15 amino acids. Germline V CDR1 and CDR2: ENHRY, SYGVKD. The CDR3 is CAISESRQMNTEAFF. CDR3 bases: TGTGCCATCAGTGAGTCACGCCAAATGAACACTGAAGCTTTCTTT.

This clonotype showed up many times. V usage is TRBV5-1 and J usage is TRBJ2-7; no definite D call. There are 13 residues in the CDR3. Trimming cost V 0 bases and J 1 base, with 5 bases left between them. The germline V gene encodes CDR1 SGHRS and CDR2 YFSETQ. The CDR3 nucleotides are TGCGCCAGCAGCTTGGGGGAATCCTACGAGCAGTACTTC. Protein sequence: CASSLGESYEQYF.

Note on this clonotype: An end of the junction differs from the germline gene, which may be a read error. This sequence joins TRBV12-3 or TRBV12-4 and TRBJ2-3, with 7 bases lining up with TRBD1. The CDR3 covers 14 residues. This chain's CDR3 is CASSSNTGADAQYF. CDR3 bases: TGTGCCAGCAGTAGTAACACAGGGGCAGATGCGCAGTATTTT.

The V and J genes are TRBV4-1 and TRBJ1-4; 7 positions match TRBD1. Germline-derived CDR1 and CDR2 are MGHRA and YSYEKL. V gave up 3 bases and J gave up 2 bases; unmatched junction bases: 6. CDR3 size: 16 residues. The chain's CDR3 is CASSHLAGGTNEKLFF. DNA for the CDR3: TGCGCCAGCAGCCATCTTGCAGGGGGTACTAATGAAAAACTGTTTTTT.

The chain employs TRBV3-1 and TRBJ1-1; D is possibly TRBD1 (5 bases). Trimming removed 4 bases at V and 0 bases at J, with 9 bases between. Germline assignment: CDR1 LGHDT and CDR2 YNNKEL (reference sequence). The CDR3 contains 14 residues. The CDR3 region has the DNA TGTGCCAGCAGCCGGGGGGAAATGAACACTGAAGCTTTCTTT. It yields the protein CASSRGEMNTEAFF. Using reference TRBV3-1 and TRBJ1-1 for the parts outside the CDR3, the full variable domain is DTAVSQTPKYLVTQMGNDKSIKCEQNLGHDTMYWYKQDSKKFLKIMFSYNNKELIINETVPNRFSPKSPDKAHLNLHINSLELGDSAVYFCASSRGEMNTEAFFGQGTRLTVV.

In this sample, this clonotype turned up a few times. The CDR3 nucleotides are TGCAGTGCTATCACCCAAATCTCGACAGGGGAGCTGTTTTTT. Residues: CSAITQISTGELFF. V is TRBV20-1 and J is TRBJ2-2, with D unclear. This CDR3 spans 14 amino acids. The V and J ends lost 4 bases and 8 bases respectively, with 17 bases between them. Germline V gene sequence: CDR1 DFQATT, CDR2 SNEGSKA (reference sequence).

The rearrangement links TRBV6-1 to TRBJ2-4, with TRBD2 matching 7 bases. The ends lost 7 bases at V and 13 bases at J; junction bases unmatched: 13. Germline V gene data show CDR1 as MNHNS and CDR2 as SASEGT. The CDR3 contains 13 residues. The CDR3 bases are TGTGCCAGCAAAGAGAACGTGAGCGGGGCCCAGTACTTC. As protein: CASKENVSGAQYF.

As regards this clonotype: One end of the junction is discordant with germline, which a read error may explain. This chain joins TRBV6-5 and TRBJ1-1, with D possibly TRBD1 on 5 matching bases. There are 13 residues in the CDR3. Germline loops: CDR1 MNHEY, CDR2 SVGAGI. The CDR3 sequence is CTSSYSRGAEAFF. For the CDR3, the DNA is TGTACCAGCAGTTACTCGAGGGGCGCTGAAGCTTTCTTT.

The CDR3 spells CASSLAPGGLNSPLHF. The CDR3, as DNA: TGTGCCAGCAGTTTAGCCCCAGGGGGACTTAATTCACCCCTCCACTTT. The V call is TRBV12-3 or TRBV12-4, the J call TRBJ1-6; 7 bases map to TRBD1. V lost 0 bases, J lost 6 bases, and 5 bases stayed unmatched. The CDR3 sequence is 16 residues long.

This chain joins TRBV9 and TRBJ1-1, with 7 bases matching TRBD1. After removal of 4 bases from V and 6 bases from J, the junction contained 15 bases not matched to a gene. The CDR3 covers 16 residues. CDR1 and CDR2 from the germline V gene are SGDLS and YYNGEE. The CDR3 protein is CASSPLLSDRAAEAFF. The CDR3 bases are TGTGCCAGCAGCCCTCTGCTCTCCGACAGGGCTGCTGAAGCTTTCTTT.

V is TRBV10-3 and J is TRBJ2-7; 7 bases map to TRBD1. Germline V gene lookup returns CDR1 ENHRY and CDR2 SYGVKD. The CDR3 is made up of 13 amino acids. V lost 2 bases to trimming and J lost 6 bases; unmatched junction nucleotides: 4. The DNA for the CDR3 is TGTGCCATCAGTGAGGCCTCAGGGGGCGAGCAGTACTTC. Encoded protein: CAISEASGGEQYF.